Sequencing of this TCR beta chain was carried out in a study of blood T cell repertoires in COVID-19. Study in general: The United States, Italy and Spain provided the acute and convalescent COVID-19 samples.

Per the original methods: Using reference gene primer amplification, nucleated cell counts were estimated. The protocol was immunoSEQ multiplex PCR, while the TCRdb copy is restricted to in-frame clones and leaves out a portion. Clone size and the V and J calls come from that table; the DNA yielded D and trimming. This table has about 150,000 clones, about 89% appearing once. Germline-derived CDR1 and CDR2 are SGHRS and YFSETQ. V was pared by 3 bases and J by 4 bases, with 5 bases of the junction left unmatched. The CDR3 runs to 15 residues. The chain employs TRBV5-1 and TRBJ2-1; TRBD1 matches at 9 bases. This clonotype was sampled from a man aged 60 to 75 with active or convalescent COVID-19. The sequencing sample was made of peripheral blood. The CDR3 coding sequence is TGCGCCAGCAGCTCAACAGGGGGCTGGTACAATGAGCAGTTCTTC. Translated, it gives CASSSTGGWYNEQFF.